The sequence of this TCR beta chain was determined in a study of siplizumab effects on memory and regulatory T cells. Study findings and constraints: Siplizumab produced a significant reduction in alloreactive sequences that were traceable to unstimulated CD4+ memory cells. Tregs proliferating in siplizumab cultures lacked confirmation of their suppressive function. Among alloreactive clones, only a minor fraction mapped to unstimulated subsets. Mappable CD4+ clones that were alloreactive averaged roughly 69% Treg-derived with siplizumab versus roughly 27% in controls.

Sequenced by immunoSEQ multiplex PCR; TCRdb stores in-frame clones only, minus some. Counted here are 20,000 to 30,000 clones, around 83% occurring once; the ten biggest clones make up 24%. Concerning this clone itself: The antigen is not known.

Germline assignment: CDR1 SGHRS and CDR2 YFSETQ. V was clipped by 0 bases and J by 8 bases, with 17 bases between them. The CDR3 runs 15 residues. This chain connects TRBV5-1 to TRBJ1-2; D unclear. The sequence was collected from a human donor in good health. Sequencing used memory CD4+ T cells sorted from blood. In DNA, the CDR3 is TGCGCCAGCAGCTTGGCCGTAGAGCCCTTTGGAGGCTACACCTTC. This codes for CASSLAVEPFGGYTF.